This T cell receptor (beta chain) was documented in a study of response to subunit inactivated influenza vaccine. Points from the study as a whole: The authors suggested that every seasonal influenza vaccination recruits few new T cells.

One entry per CDR3 protein results from TCRdb running MiXCR on the RT-PCR reads. The repertoire consists of 650,000 to 800,000 distinct CDR3 sequences, with around a sixth occurring once and the leading ten covering roughly 10%. The V end was cut by 5 bases, the J end by 2 bases, with 8 bases between. Germline CDR1 SGHTA, CDR2 FQGNSA. The CDR3 spans 13 residues. This clonotype has ten or more counts. The antigen is not known. The receptor comes from a man aged 45-65 years who received an inactivated influenza vaccine. J is TRBJ2-3 and V is TRBV7-2, with D maybe TRBD1 (6 bases). This specimen was PBMCs from blood, taken less than 6 days after vaccination. The CDR3 DNA reads as TGTGCCAGCAGCCACAGGGCCACAGATACGCAGTATTTT. Amino acids: CASSHRATDTQYF.